This TCR beta chain appears in the sequencing data of a study of Graves' ophthalmopathy and Graves' hyperthyroidism. General study points: Predictions made by the model for ophthalmopathy progression reached roughly 70% sensitivity and around 72% specificity.

V dropped 0 bases and J dropped 7; count of bases not matched to a gene: 7. CDR3 length equals 15 residues. The germline V gene has CDR1 SGHNT and CDR2 YYREEE (reference sequence). Details on this clonotype: What it recognizes is unknown.

Transcripts of RNA were the source for amplifying TCR beta CDR3 regions. HTBI primers were used in a first-round RT-PCR, which preceded a second-round multiplex PCR. Each CDR3 protein is one row after TCRdb ran MiXCR on the multiplex PCR reads. The sample includes hundreds of thousands of distinct CDR3 sequences, 40% of them seen just once. This clonotype was sampled from an adult man with Graves' ophthalmopathy. Sample: peripheral blood. The chain combines TRBV5-4 with TRBJ2-1; 7 bases map to TRBD2. The CDR3 loop is CASSLGGGEYNEQFF. The DNA for the CDR3 is TGTGCCAGCAGCTTGGGGGGGGGAGAGTATAATGAGCAGTTCTTC.